This T cell receptor (beta chain) was retrieved from a study of T-cell memory formation after mild COVID-19 (dated by TCRdb to the early 2020s). At the level of the whole study: TCR sequence clusters from the two donors were largely donor specific. The cohort was made up of two young adult volunteers, one female and one male, who were previously healthy. In a couple of donors, T-cell clones that expanded and contracted after mild COVID-19 were followed by sequencing TCRalpha and TCRbeta repertoires longitudinally.

TCRdb records Illumina NovaSeq 6000 as the sequencer. TCRalpha and TCRbeta cDNA libraries were built by 5'RACE with constant-segment primers, adding sample barcodes and unique molecular identifiers. Trizol reagent was used to extract RNA from every sample. The libraries were amplified in two PCR steps, and the second step added a second sample barcode and Illumina TruSeq adapters. Sequencing of libraries was performed on an Illumina NovaSeq with 2 x 150 bp paired-end reads. In the paper's pipeline: Demultiplexing of reads and collapsing into UMI-guided consensus sequences were performed with migec v1.2.7. With mixcr v2.1.11, UMI consensuses were aligned to TRA and TRB V and J templates and assembled into clonotypes. A clonotype was counted as expanded or contracted only when both edgeR and NoisET called the clonotype significant, with the noise models trained on biological replicates. edgeR calls used a false discovery rate-adjusted p below 0.01 and a log2 fold-change threshold of 1. PCA with hierarchical clustering of max-normalized trajectories of the 1000 most abundant clonotypes was used as exploratory dynamics analysis. Separately sequenced CD4+ and CD8+ repertoires were used to assign a CD4 or CD8 phenotype to each responding clone. The public sequencing data were trimmed at Q25 with fastp and processed into clonotypes with MiXCR by TCRdb, which kept only in-frame beta chains. Every distinct CDR3 protein forms one entry, paired with its most common genes and DNA. The V and J calls reflect TCRdb's pipeline rather than the authors' work. The table for this sample lists fewer than 450,000 distinct CDR3 sequences; around 21% of them were counted only once. The top ten constitute under 15% of the sample.

Relative to germline, V is missing 6 bases and J is missing 7 bases, with 7 bases of the junction outside any gene match. According to the germline V gene (reference sequence), CDR1 reads DFQATT and CDR2 reads SNEGSKA. Including cysteine and phenylalanine, the CDR3 has 15 amino acids. The DNA shown is the 45-base CDR3, in frame from base 1. What the work shows at the level of the full study, not this receptor alone: The second-wave clones that peaked on day 37 were not confirmed to be SARS-CoV-2 specific. Some responding clones were found in pre-infection memory, which suggests that pre-existing cross-reactive memory T cells took part in the SARS-CoV-2 response. Only a couple of mild cases were covered in the study, and larger cohorts including severe cases with pre-infection samples were considered necessary. Contracting CD4+ clones appeared mostly in the CM and EM memory subsets, whereas CD8+ clones were enriched in EMRA. Balanced CD4/CD8 phenotypes were observed for clones contracting from day 15 to 85, whereas a bias towards CD4+ was observed for a second wave of clones expanding from day 15 to 37.

PBMCs were isolated by Ficoll-Paque density gradient centrifugation. The count of this clonotype is one. Its target antigen remains unknown. No base quality values were provided; no much bigger clone lies one nucleotide off. One read alone is a weak basis. The chain links TRBV20-1 with TRBJ2-3; TRBD2 aligns with 16 central bases. Material for sequencing was PBMCs or a T cell subset sorted from them (not recorded which). The sequence was obtained from an adult woman who had mild COVID-19 (a few samples of this study predate the infection). The sample titles of this study are shuffled in the database, so cell type and time point are left out; the donor was told from shared clones. The CDR3 amino acid sequence is: CSAQPGLAGGNTQYF. The DNA sequence reads TGCAGTGCGCAGCCGGGACTAGCGGGGGGGAATACGCAGTATTTT.